The TCR beta chain described here comes from a study of shared clonotypes between healthy human individuals. Researchers ran the assay at a deep level. Generated by immunoSEQ multiplex PCR, the TCRdb table keeps only in-frame clones and is missing some. The sample carries around 610,000 clones, about 96% recorded once. Naive CD8 populations comprised CD45RO-negative cells positively selected for CCR7, excluding terminally differentiated effector memory CD45RA+ cells. Healthy HIV-negative adults without recent acute infections or vaccinations served as donors. The V gene lost 3 bases and the J gene lost 0 bases, with 9 bases spanning the gap. This CDR3 comprises 14 residues. Germline V gene data show CDR1 as ENHRY and CDR2 as SYGVKD.

The clonotype comes from a woman aged 25 to 39 in good health. J is TRBJ2-7 and V is TRBV10-3; no firm D call. The sequenced sample was naive CD8+ T cells sorted from blood. CDR3 residues: CAISDSWNSYEQYF. CDR3 nucleotide sequence: TGTGCCATCAGTGACTCCTGGAACTCCTACGAGCAGTACTTC.